One and the same sample provided the 10 T cell receptor beta chains below, sequenced in a study of blood T cell repertoires in COVID-19 (dated by TCRdb to 2020 to 2021). Library preparation used the immunoSEQ multiplex PCR assay. The immuneACCESS repertoire file appears here via TCRdb, limited to in-frame rearrangements. These files lack a portion of the clones; in checked studies, under half of the deficit traces to unresolved V genes, and the cause of the others is not known. A total of about 440,000 clones appear in this sample, about 90% of them only once. Jointly, the top ten make up less than 0.75% of the sample. Source material: PBMCs or T cells enriched from blood (not recorded which). Receptor source: a man aged 18 to 30 who had recovered from COVID-19.

As to this clone: This specimen includes other DNA sequences encoding the same CDR3. CDR3 sequence reads: CASSEQGNYGYTF. The CDR3 DNA sequence: TGTGCCAGCAGTGAACAGGGGAACTATGGCTACACCTTC. This rearrangement joins TRBV6-1 to TRBJ1-2, with a tentative D call TRBD1 (6 bases). Trimming left V 2 bases short and J 2 bases short, with 6 bases between. Germline CDR1 is MNHNS and CDR2 is SASEGT. The CDR3 covers 13 residues.

The V and J genes are TRBV7-2 and TRBJ1-2, with D hard to call. Looked up from germline, CDR1 is SGHTA and CDR2 is FQGNSA. The CDR3 has 15 amino acids. Trimming took off 1 base at V and 0 bases at J, with 9 bases between the two ends. This CDR3 reads CASSLVAGSNYGYTF. The CDR3 nucleotides read TGTGCCAGCAGCTTAGTAGCGGGGTCTAACTATGGCTACACCTTC.

The chain has TRBV12-5 and TRBJ2-1; no definite D call. This CDR3 spans 12 amino acids. Germline V gene data show CDR1 as LGHNT and CDR2 as FRNRAP. The V end lost 1 base, the J end lost 11 bases, and 9 bases lay between the germline ends. The CDR3 DNA follows: TGTGCTAGTGGTTTGGAGGAGAATCAGCAGTTCTTC. It encodes CASGLEENQQFF.

The chain joins TRBV28 to TRBJ1-5; no reliable D call. The germline V gene has CDR1 MDHEN and CDR2 SYDVKM. Trimming took off 4 bases at V and 6 bases at J, with 13 bases between the two ends. This CDR3 region has 14 residues. Here the CDR3 DNA reads TGTGCCAGCAGTTCTTTGGCGGGAGGTCAGCCCCAGCATTTT. Protein sequence: CASSSLAGGQPQHF.

The genes are TRBV6-5 and TRBJ1-3; D call uncertain. The germline gives CDR1 MNHEY, CDR2 SVGAGI. The CDR3 extends over 15 amino acids. V was shortened by 0 bases and J by 2 bases, with 8 bases between the two germline ends. CDR3 residues: CASSYSRWTGNTIYF. In DNA, the CDR3 is TGTGCCAGCAGTTACTCCAGGTGGACTGGAAACACCATATATTTT.

V usage is TRBV20-1 and J usage is TRBJ2-1, with TRBD2 identical over 15 bases. In germline, CDR1 is DFQATT, CDR2 SNEGSKA (reference sequence). The CDR3 is 15 residues long. V dropped 3 bases and J dropped 5; count of bases not matched to a gene: 2. CDR3 sequence: CSASGLAGGNNEQFF. Written as DNA, the CDR3 is TGCAGTGCTAGTGGACTAGCGGGGGGGAACAATGAGCAGTTCTTC.

This clone was seen once. Here the CDR3 reads CASALLARSSYNEQFF. The CDR3 DNA follows: TGTGCCAGCGCCCTGCTGGCGCGGAGCTCCTACAATGAGCAGTTCTTC. V is TRBV7-6 and J is TRBJ2-1; D ambiguous. V lost 8 bases and J 0 bases, leaving 17 bases between the germline ends. The CDR3 is 16 residues long. Per the germline V gene, CDR1 is SGHVS and CDR2 is FNYEAQ.

The genes are TRBV5-4 and TRBJ1-1; D gene uncertain. Germline CDR1 SGHNT, CDR2 YYREEE (reference sequence). The ends were cut back, 4 bases at V and 2 bases at J, with 15 bases in the middle. This CDR3 is built from 15 residues. CDR3 protein: CASSLWGPGNTEAFF. For the CDR3, the DNA is TGTGCCAGCAGCCTATGGGGTCCGGGAAACACTGAAGCTTTCTTT.

The rearrangement links TRBV9 to TRBJ2-7; TRBD1 matches 12 bases. With V trimmed by 3 bases and J by 7 bases, 11 bases remained unmatched. This CDR3 spans 16 amino acids. Germline V gene sequence: CDR1 SGDLS, CDR2 YYNGEE. DNA of the CDR3: TGTGCCAGCAGCGATAACCCCGGGACAGGGGGCGTGGAGCAGTACTTC. This encodes CASSDNPGTGGVEQYF.

The V and J genes are TRBV6-5 and TRBJ1-2; D is unresolved. CDR3 length: 13 amino acids. V was cut by 8 bases and J by 2 bases, with 12 bases left in between. CDR1 MNHEY and CDR2 SVGAGI come from the germline V gene. The CDR3 loop is CASSLTPNYGYTF. The CDR3 nucleotides read TGTGCCAGCTCCCTTACACCCAACTATGGCTACACCTTC.